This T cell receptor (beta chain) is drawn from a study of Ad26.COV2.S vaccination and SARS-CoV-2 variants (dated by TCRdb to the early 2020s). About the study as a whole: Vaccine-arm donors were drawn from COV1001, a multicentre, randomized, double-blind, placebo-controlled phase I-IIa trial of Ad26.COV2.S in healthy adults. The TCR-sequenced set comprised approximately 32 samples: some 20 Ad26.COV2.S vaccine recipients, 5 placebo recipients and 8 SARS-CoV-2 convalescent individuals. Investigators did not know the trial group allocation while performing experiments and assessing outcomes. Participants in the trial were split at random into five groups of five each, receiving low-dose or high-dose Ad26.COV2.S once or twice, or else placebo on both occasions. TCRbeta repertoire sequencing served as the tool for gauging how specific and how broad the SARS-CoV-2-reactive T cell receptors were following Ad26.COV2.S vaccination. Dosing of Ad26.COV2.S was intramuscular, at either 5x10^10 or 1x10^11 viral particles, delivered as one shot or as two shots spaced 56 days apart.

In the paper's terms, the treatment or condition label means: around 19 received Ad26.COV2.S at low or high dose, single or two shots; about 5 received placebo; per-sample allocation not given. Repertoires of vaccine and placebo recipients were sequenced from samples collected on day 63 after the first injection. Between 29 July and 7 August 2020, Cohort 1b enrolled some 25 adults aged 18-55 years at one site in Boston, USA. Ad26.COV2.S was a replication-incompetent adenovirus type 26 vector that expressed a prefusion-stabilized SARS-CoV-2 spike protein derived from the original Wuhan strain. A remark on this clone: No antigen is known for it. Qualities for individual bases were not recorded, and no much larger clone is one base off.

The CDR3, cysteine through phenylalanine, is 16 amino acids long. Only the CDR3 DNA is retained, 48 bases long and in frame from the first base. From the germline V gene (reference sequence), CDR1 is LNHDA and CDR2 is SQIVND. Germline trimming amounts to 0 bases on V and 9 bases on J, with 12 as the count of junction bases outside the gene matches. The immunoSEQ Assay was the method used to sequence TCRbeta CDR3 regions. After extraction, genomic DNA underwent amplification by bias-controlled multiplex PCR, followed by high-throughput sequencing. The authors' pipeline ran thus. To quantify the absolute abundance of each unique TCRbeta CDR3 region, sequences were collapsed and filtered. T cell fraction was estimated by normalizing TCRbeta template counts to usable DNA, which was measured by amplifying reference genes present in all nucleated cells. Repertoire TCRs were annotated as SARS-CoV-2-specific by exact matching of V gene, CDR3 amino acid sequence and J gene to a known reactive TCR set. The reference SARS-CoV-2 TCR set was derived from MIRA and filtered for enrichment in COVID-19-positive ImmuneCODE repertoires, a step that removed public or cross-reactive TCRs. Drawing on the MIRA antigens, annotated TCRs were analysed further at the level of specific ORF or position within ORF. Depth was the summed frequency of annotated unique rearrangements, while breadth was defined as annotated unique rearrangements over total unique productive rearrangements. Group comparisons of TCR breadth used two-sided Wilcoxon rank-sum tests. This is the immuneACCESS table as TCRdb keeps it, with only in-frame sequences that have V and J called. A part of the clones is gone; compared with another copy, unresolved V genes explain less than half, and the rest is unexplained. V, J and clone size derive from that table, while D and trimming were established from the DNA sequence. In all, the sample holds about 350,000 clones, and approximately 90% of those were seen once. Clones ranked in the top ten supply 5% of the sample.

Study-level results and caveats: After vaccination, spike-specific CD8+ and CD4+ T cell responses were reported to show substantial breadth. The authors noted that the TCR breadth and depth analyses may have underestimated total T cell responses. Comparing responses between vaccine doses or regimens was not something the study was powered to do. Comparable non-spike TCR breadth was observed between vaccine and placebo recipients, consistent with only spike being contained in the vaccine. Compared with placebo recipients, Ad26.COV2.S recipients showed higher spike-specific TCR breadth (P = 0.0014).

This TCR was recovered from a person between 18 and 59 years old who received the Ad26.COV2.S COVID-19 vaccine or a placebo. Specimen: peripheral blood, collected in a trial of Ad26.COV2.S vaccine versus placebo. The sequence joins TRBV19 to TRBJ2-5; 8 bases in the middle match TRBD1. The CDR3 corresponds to CASSIDSAGGLAAQYF. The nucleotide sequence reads TGTGCCAGTAGTATAGATAGCGCAGGGGGCCTAGCTGCCCAGTACTTC.